This T cell receptor (beta chain) was sequenced during a study of cytomegalovirus exposure and HLA in healthy donors. This clone was seen a handful of times. What it binds is unknown. Trimming removed 5 bases at V and 5 bases at J, with 11 bases between. The CDR3 loop spans 13 amino acids. CDR1 is MNHEY, CDR2 SVGAGI, per germline. The study ran its PCR with 60 Vbeta and 13 Jbeta primers. Here immunoSEQ multiplex PCR was the method, and the copy in TCRdb shows in-frame clones only, minus some. The top ten hold 12% of the sample, which has about 120,000 clones, about 70% seen once. Study-wide points: Roughly uniform sequencing depth across donors was assumed, possibly incorrectly. A prior analysis recorded that most TCR beta V segments were productive about 90% or about 30% of the time.

This chain uses TRBV6-5 with TRBJ2-3, with D possibly being TRBD1 (6 bases). The receptor's source is a woman aged 40 to 50 in good health and CMV-seropositive. The sequenced sample was PBMCs. The CDR3 region has the DNA TGTGCCAGCAGTAGGGGACACCGAGATACGCAGTATTTT. Translation: CASSRGHRDTQYF.